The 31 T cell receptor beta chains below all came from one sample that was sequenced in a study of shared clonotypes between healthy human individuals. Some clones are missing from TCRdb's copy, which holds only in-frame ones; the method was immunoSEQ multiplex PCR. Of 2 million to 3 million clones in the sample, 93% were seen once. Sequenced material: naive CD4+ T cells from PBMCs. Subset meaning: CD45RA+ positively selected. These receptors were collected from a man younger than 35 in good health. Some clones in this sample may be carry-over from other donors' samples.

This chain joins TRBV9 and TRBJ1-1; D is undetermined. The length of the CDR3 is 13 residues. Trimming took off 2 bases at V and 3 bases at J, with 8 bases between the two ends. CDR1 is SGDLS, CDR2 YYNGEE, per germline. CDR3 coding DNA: TGTGCCAGCAGCGTTAGAGGGTACACTGAAGCTTTCTTT. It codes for CASSVRGYTEAFF.

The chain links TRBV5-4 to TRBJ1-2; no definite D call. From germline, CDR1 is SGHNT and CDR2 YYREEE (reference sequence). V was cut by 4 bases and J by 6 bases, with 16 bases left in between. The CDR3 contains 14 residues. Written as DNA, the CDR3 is TGTGCCAGCAGCCATGTTCCCGGAGTGGATGGCTACACCTTC. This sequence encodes CASSHVPGVDGYTF.

CDR3 amino acids: CASSRAQSISGNTIYF. Here the CDR3 DNA reads TGTGCCAGTAGTCGCGCCCAGAGCATCTCTGGAAACACCATATATTTT. This chain joins TRBV19 and TRBJ1-3; no clear D. The CDR3 is 16 residues long. V was cut by 5 bases and J by 0 bases, with 14 bases left in between. Germline V gives CDR1 LNHDA, CDR2 SQIVND (reference sequence).

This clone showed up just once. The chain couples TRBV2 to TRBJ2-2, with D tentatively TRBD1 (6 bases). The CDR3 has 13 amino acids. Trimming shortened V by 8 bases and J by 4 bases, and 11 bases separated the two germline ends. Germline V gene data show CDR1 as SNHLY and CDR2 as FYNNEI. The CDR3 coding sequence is TGTGCCAGCCGGGACATTGGCACCGGGGAGCTGTTTTTT. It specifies CASRDIGTGELFF.

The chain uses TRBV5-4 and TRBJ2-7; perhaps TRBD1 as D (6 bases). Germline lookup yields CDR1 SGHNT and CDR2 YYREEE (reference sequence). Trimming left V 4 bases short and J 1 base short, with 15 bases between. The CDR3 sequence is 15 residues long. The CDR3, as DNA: TGTGCCAGCAGCGGGGCAGGGGTTGGGTCCTACGAGCAGTACTTC. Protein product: CASSGAGVGSYEQYF. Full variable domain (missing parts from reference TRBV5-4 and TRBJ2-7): ETGVTQSPTHLIKTRGQQVTLRCSSQSGHNTVSWYQQALGQGPQFIFQYYREEENGRGNFPPRFSGLQFPNYSSELNVNALELDDSALYLCASSGAGVGSYEQYFGPGTRLTVT.

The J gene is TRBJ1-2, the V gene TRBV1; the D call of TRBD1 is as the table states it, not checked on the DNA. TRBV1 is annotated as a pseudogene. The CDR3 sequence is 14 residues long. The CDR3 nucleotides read TGCACCAGCAGACCGGGACAGGGGGCGTGGGGCTACACCTTC. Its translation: CTSRPGQGAWGYTF.

In nucleotides, the CDR3 is TGTGCCAGCAGCCCCCCCGTAGCGGGCGCGAACACCGGGGAGCTGTTTTTT. Its translation is CASSPPVAGANTGELFF. The J gene is TRBJ2-2, the V gene TRBV7-9; TRBD2 matches at 7 bases. From germline, CDR1 is SEHNR and CDR2 FQNEAQ (reference sequence). J was trimmed by 0 bases and V by 5 bases; bases with no gene match: 9. The CDR3 consists of 17 residues.

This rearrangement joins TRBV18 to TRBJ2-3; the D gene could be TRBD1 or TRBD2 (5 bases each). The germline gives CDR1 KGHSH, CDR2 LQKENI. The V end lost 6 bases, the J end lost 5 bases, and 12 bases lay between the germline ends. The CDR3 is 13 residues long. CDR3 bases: TGTGCCAGCTCCCTCGGGACGGGAGATACGCAGTATTTT. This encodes CASSLGTGDTQYF. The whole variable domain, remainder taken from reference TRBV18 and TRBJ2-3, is NAGVMQNPRHLVRRRGQEARLRCSPMKGHSHVYWYRQLPEEGLKFMVYLQKENIIDESGMPKERFSAEFPKEGPSILRIQQVVRGDSAAYFCASSLGTGDTQYFGPGTRLTVL.

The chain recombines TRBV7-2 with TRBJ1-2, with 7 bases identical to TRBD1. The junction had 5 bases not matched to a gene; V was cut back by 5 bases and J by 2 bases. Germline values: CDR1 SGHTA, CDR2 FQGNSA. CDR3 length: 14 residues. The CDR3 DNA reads TGTGCCAGCAGCCAACAGGGGAGAAACTATGGCTACACCTTC. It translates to CASSQQGRNYGYTF. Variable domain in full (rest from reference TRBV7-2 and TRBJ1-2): GAGVSQSPSNKVTEKGKDVELRCDPISGHTALYWYRQSLGQGLEFLIYFQGNSAPDKSGLPSDRFSAERTGGSVSTLTIQRTQQEDSAVYLCASSQQGRNYGYTFGSGTRLTVV.

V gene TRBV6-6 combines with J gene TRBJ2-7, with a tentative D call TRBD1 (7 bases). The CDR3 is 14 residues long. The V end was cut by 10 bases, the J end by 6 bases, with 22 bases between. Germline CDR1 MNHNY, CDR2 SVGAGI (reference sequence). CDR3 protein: CAIQGGVKGSEQYF. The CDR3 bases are TGTGCCATCCAGGGGGGCGTGAAAGGTTCCGAGCAGTACTTC.

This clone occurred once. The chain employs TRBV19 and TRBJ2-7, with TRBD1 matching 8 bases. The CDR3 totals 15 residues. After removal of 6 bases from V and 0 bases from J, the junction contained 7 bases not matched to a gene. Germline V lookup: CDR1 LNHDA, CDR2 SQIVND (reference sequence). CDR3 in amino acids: CASSPDRVDSYEQYF. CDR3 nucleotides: TGTGCCAGTAGCCCGGACAGGGTGGACTCCTACGAGCAGTACTTC. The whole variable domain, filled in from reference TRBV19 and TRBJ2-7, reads DGGITQSPKYLFRKEGQNVTLSCEQNLNHDAMYWYRQDPGQGLRLIYYSQIVNDFQKGDIAEGYSVSREKKESFPLTVTSAQKNPTAFYLCASSPDRVDSYEQYFGPGTRLTVT.

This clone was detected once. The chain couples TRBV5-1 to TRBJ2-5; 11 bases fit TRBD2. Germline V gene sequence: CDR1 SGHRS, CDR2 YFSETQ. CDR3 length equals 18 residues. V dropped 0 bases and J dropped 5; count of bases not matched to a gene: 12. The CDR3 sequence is CASSLGLAGRARRETQYF. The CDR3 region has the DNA TGCGCCAGCAGCTTGGGACTAGCGGGAAGGGCTAGGAGGGAGACCCAGTACTTC.

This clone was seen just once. CDR3 sequence: CASSSWGDRGREDEQFF. The CDR3 DNA follows: TGTGCCAGCAGTTCGTGGGGGGACAGGGGGCGAGAGGATGAGCAGTTCTTC. The chain links TRBV13 to TRBJ2-1; 12 nucleotides align to TRBD1. CDR1 is PRHDT and CDR2 is FYEKMQ in the germline V gene (reference sequence). The CDR3 totals 17 residues. Germline trimming cut 6 bases from V and 8 bases from J; bases unmatched to any gene: 14.

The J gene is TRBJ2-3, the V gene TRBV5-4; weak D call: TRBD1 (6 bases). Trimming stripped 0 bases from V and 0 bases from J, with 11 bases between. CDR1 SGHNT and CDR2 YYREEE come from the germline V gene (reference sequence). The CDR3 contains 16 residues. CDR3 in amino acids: CASSLGGQLSTDTQYF. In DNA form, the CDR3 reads TGTGCCAGCAGCTTGGGTGGACAGCTTAGCACAGATACGCAGTATTTT.

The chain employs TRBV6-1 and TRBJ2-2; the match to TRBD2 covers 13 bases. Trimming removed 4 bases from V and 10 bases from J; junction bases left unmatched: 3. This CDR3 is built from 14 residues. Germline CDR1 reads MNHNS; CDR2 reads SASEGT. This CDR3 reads CASSGTSGRKELFF. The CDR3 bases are TGTGCCAGCAGTGGGACTAGCGGGAGAAAGGAGCTGTTTTTT.

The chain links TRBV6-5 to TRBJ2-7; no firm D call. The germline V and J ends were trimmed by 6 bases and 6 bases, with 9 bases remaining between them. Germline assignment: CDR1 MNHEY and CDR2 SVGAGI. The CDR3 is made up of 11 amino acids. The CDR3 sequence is CASRSPVEQYF. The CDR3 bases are TGTGCCAGCAGGAGTCCTGTCGAGCAGTACTTC.

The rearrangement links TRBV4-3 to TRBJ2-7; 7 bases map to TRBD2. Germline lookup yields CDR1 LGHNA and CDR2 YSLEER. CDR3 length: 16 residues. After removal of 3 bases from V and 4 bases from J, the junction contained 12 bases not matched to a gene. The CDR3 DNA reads TGCGCCAGCAGCCAGACCCTGGCGGGAGATCGGTACGAGCAGTACTTC. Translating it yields CASSQTLAGDRYEQYF.

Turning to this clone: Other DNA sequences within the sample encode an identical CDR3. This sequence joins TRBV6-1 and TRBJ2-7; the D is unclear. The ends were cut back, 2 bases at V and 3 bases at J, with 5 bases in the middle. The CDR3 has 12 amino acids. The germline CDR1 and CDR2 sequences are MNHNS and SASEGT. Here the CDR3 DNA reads TGTGCCAGCAGTGAACTCTACTACGAGCAGTACTTC. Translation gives CASSELYYEQYF.

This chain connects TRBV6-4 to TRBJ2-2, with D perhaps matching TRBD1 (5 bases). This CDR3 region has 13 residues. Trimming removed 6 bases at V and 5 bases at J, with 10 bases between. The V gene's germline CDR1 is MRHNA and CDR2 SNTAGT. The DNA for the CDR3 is TGTGCCAGCAGATCCCAGGGAACCGGGGAGCTGTTTTTT. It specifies CASRSQGTGELFF.

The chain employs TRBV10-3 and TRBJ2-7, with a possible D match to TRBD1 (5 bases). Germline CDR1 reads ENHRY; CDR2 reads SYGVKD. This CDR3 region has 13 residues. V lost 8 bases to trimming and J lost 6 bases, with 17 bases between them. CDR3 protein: CAIGAAGLGEQYF. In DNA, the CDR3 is TGTGCCATCGGGGCGGCTGGGTTGGGCGAGCAGTACTTC.

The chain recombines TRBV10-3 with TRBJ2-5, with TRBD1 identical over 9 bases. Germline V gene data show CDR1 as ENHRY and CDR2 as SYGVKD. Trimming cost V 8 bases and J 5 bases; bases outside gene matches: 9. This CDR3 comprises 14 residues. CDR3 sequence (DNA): TGTGCCATCCAAGGACAGGGGTCAGGGGAGACCCAGTACTTC. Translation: CAIQGQGSGETQYF.

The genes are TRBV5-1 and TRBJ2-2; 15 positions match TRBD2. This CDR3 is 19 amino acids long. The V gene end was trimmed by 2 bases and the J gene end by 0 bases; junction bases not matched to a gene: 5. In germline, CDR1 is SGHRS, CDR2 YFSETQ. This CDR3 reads CASSFPGLAGGANTGELFF. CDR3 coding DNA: TGCGCCAGCAGCTTCCCGGGACTAGCGGGAGGAGCGAACACCGGGGAGCTGTTTTTT.

The CDR3 DNA is TGTGCCAACAGGGCAGGGGGCACTGAAGCTTTCTTT. As protein: CANRAGGTEAFF. The rearrangement joins TRBV2 to TRBJ1-1, with 7 bases aligning to TRBD1. V was clipped by 10 bases and J by 4 bases; unmatched bases: 6. Germline V CDR1 and CDR2: SNHLY, FYNNEI. The CDR3 spans 12 residues.

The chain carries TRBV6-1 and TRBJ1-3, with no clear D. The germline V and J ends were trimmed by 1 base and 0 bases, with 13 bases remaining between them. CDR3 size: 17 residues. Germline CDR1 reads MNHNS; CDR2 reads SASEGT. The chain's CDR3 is CASSEVVGVPSGNTIYF. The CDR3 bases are TGTGCCAGCAGTGAAGTTGTAGGAGTTCCCTCTGGAAACACCATATATTTT.

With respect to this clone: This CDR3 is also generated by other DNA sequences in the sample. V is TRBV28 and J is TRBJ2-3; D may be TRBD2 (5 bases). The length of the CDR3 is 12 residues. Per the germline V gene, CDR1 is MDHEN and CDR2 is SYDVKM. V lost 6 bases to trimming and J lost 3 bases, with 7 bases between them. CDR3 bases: TGTGCCAGCAGCCGCGGGACAGATACGCAGTATTTT. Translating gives CASSRGTDTQYF.

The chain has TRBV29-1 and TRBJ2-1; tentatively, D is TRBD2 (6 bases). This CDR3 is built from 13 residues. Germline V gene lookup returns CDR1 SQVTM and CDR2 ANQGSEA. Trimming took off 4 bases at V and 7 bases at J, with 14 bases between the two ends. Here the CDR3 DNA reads TGCAGCGTTGGACTAGAAAGCGGGAATGAGCAGTTCTTC. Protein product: CSVGLESGNEQFF.

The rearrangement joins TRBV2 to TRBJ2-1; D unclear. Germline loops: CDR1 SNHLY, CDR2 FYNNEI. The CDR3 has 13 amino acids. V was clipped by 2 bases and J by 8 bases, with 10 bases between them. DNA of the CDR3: TGTGCCAGCAGTGAAACTGTAGGGCATGAGCAGTTCTTC. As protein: CASSETVGHEQFF.

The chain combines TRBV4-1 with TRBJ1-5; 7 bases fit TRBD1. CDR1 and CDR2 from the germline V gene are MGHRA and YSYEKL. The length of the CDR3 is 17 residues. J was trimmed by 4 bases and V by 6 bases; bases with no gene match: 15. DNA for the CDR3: TGCGCCAGCAGGGACAAGGTAGGGGGCTTGGTAAATCAGCCCCAGCATTTT. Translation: CASRDKVGGLVNQPQHF.

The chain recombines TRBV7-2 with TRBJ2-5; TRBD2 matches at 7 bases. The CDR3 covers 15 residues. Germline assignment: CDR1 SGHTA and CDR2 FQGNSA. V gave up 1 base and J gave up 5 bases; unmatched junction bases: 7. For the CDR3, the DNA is TGTGCCAGCAGCTTAGTGGCGGGAGTCTTGGAGACCCAGTACTTC. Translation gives CASSLVAGVLETQYF. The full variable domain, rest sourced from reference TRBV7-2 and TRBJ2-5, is GAGVSQSPSNKVTEKGKDVELRCDPISGHTALYWYRQSLGQGLEFLIYFQGNSAPDKSGLPSDRFSAERTGGSVSTLTIQRTQQEDSAVYLCASSLVAGVLETQYFGPGTRLLVL.

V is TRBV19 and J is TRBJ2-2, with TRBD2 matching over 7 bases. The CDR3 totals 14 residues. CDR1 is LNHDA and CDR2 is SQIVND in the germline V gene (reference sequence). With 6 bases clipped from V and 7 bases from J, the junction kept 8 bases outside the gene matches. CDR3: CASRTSRNFGELFF. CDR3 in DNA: TGTGCCAGTAGGACTAGCCGAAACTTCGGGGAGCTGTTTTTT. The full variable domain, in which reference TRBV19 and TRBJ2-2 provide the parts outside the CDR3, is DGGITQSPKYLFRKEGQNVTLSCEQNLNHDAMYWYRQDPGQGLRLIYYSQIVNDFQKGDIAEGYSVSREKKESFPLTVTSAQKNPTAFYLCASRTSRNFGELFFGEGSRLTVL.

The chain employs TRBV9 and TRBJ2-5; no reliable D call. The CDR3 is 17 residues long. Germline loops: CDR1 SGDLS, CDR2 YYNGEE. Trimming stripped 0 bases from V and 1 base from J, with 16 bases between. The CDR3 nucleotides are TGTGCCAGCAGCGTAGGATCAGGCAGCCCTACCCAAGAGACCCAGTACTTC. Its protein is CASSVGSGSPTQETQYF.